Listed below are T cell receptor beta chains from one sample, sequenced in a study of PD-L1 blockade in urothelial cancer. Clones were read by immunoSEQ multiplex PCR, and TCRdb kept only the in-frame ones, dropping some. This repertoire shows about 2,300 clones, 35% to 40% found once; its top ten account for about a sixth. The starting material was tumor tissue, obtained before atezolizumab (anti-PD-L1) treatment. These receptors were collected from a man between 60 and 75 years old with urothelial cancer. Each CDR3 is given without its conserved first and last residue. D genes are given only for firm matches.

j_gene	v_gene	d_gene	CDR3aa
TRBJ2-5	TRBV18	NA	ASSLARQQETQY
TRBJ1-1	TRBV19	NA	ASSPRDVNTEAF
TRBJ1-1	TRBV11-3	NA	ASSLVQTMNTEAF
TRBJ1-2	TRBV28	NA	ASSSPGEGNYGYT
TRBJ1-1	TRBV5-1	NA	ASSLAAENTEAF
TRBJ2-7	TRBV28	TRBD2	ASSFFGNGGVEQY
TRBJ1-1	TRBV6-8	TRBD1	ASSYAAGQFYTEAF
TRBJ2-1	TRBV18	TRBD2	ASSASGGAYNEQF
TRBJ2-3	TRBV14	NA	ASSPVHGDTQY
TRBJ2-2	TRBV14	NA	ASSQHTGELF
TRBJ1-6	TRBV28	NA	ASSFNLVGRNSPLH
TRBJ2-2	TRBV5-1	NA	ASSKEGRVNTGELF
TRBJ2-7	TRBV6-8	NA	ASSSGTPWSSYEQY
TRBJ1-4	TRBV11-3	NA	ASSIGTPTNEKLF